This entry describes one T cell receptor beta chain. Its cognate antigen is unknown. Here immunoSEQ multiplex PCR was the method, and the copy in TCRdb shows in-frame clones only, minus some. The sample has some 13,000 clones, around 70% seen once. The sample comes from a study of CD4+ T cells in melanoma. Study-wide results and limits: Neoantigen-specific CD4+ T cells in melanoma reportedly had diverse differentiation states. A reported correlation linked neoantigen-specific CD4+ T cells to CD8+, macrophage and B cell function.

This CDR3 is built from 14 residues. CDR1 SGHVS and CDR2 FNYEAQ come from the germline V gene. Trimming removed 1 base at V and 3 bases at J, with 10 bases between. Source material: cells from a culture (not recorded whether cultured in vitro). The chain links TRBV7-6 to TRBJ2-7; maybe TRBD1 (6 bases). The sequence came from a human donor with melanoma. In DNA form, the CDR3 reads TGTGCCAGCAGCTTAGAGGACAGAGGCTACGAGCAGTACTTC. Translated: CASSLEDRGYEQYF. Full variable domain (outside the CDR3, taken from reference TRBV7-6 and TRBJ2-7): GAGVSQSPRYKVTKRGQDVALRCDPISGHVSLYWYRQALGQGPEFLTYFNYEAQQDKSGLPNDRFSAERPEGSISTLTIQRTEQRDSAMYRCASSLEDRGYEQYFGPGTRLTVT.